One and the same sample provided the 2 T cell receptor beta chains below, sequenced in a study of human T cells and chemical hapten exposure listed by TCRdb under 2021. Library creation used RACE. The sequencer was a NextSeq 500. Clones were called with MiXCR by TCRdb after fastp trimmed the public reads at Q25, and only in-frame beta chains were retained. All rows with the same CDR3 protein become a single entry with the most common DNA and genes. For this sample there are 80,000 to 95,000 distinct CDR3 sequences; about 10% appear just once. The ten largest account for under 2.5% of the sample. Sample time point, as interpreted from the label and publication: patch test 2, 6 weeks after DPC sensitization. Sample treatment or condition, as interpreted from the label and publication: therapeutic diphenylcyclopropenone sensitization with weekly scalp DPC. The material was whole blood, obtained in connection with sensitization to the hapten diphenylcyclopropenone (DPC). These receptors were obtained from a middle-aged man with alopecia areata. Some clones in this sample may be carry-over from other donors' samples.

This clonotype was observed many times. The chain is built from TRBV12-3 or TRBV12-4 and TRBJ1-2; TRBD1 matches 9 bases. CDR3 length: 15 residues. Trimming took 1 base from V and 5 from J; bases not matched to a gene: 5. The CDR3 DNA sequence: TGTGCCAGCAGTTTAGTACAGGGGGCGAATTATGGCTACACCTTC. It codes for CASSLVQGANYGYTF.

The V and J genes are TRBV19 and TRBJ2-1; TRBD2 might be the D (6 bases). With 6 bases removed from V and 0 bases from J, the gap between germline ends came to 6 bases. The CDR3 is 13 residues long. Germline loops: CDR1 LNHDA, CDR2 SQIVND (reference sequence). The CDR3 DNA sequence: TGTGCCAGTAGCGGGAGCTCCTACAATGAGCAGTTCTTC. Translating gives CASSGSSYNEQFF.